This TCR beta chain was captured by sequencing in a study of blood T cell repertoires in COVID-19. Study details: The samples span acute and convalescent COVID-19 from the United States, Italy and Spain. Sources were T cells, B-cell-depleted T cells, or PBMCs; the material itself was cDNA or gDNA.

Per the original methods: Amplification of reference gene primers provided the estimated nucleated cell counts. Assay: immunoSEQ multiplex PCR; the TCRdb copy retains only in-frame clones and omits some. The V and J calls and clone size come from that table; D and trimming were worked out from the DNA. Found here are roughly 110,000 clones, around nine tenths of them singletons; the top ten hold approximately 4.7%. This clone was seen just once. This CDR3 has 15 residues. Per germline, CDR1 MNHEY and CDR2 SVGEGT. With V trimmed by 2 bases and J by 5 bases, 6 bases remained unmatched. The chain is built from TRBV6-2 or TRBV6-3 and TRBJ2-3; TRBD1 aligns across 8 bases. The receptor was isolated from a man aged 35-49 years with acute or convalescent COVID-19. Material: peripheral blood. The CDR3 protein is CASSYKGQDLDTQYF. Here the CDR3 DNA reads TGTGCCAGCAGTTACAAGGGACAGGATCTAGATACGCAGTATTTT.